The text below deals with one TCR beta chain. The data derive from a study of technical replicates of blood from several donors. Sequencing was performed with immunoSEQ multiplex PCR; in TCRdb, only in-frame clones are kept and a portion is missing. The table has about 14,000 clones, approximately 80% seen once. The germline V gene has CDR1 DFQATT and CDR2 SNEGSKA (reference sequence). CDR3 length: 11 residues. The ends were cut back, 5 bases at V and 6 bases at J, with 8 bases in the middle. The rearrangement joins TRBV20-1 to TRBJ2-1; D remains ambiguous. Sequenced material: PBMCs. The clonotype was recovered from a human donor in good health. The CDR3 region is CSASRVNEQFF. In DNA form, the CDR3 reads TGCAGTGCTTCCCGCGTCAATGAGCAGTTCTTC.